These 20 T cell receptor beta chains were all obtained from the same sample, sequenced in a study of Graves' ophthalmopathy and Graves' hyperthyroidism. The TCR beta CDR3 regions underwent amplification from RNA transcripts. An initial RT-PCR round employing HTBI primers preceded a second-round multiplex PCR. Using its own MiXCR run on the multiplex PCR reads, TCRdb lists one record per CDR3 protein. The table lists hundreds of thousands of distinct CDR3 sequences, about 41% of them singletons, with more than 2.5% in the top ten. The sample taken for sequencing was peripheral blood. These receptors all come from an adult man with Graves' ophthalmopathy.

This clonotype was counted many times. The rearrangement links TRBV5-1 to TRBJ1-2; weak D call: TRBD1 (6 bases). Trimming cost V 4 bases and J 6 bases, with 13 bases left between them. Germline assignment: CDR1 SGHRS and CDR2 YFSETQ. CDR3 size: 13 residues. The CDR3 coding sequence is TGCGCCAGCAGCCCTGACAGGTCCCATGGCTACACCTTC. Protein sequence: CASSPDRSHGYTF.

A note on this clonotype: This could be a read error, since a much larger clone is one nucleotide away. The rearrangement joins TRBV19 to TRBJ2-5, with no clear D. This CDR3 contains 15 residues. V lost 4 bases and J 5 bases, leaving 17 bases between the germline ends. Germline V gene sequence: CDR1 LNHDA, CDR2 SQIVND (reference sequence). CDR3 coding DNA: TGTGCCAGTAGTACCCGGCTGGCCAACTGGGAGACCCAGTACTTC. This translates into CASSTRLANWETQYF.

The genes are TRBV19 and TRBJ1-2; 7 bases are shared with TRBD1. The germline V gene has CDR1 LNHDA and CDR2 SQIVND (reference sequence). The CDR3 is 14 amino acids. V lost 6 bases and J lost 8; bases outside the gene matches: 12. The CDR3: CASRPTGKVGGYTF. CDR3 DNA sequence: TGTGCCAGTAGGCCGACAGGGAAGGTTGGCGGCTACACCTTC.

This clonotype was seen only a few times. This rearrangement joins TRBV10-3 to TRBJ1-2; 7 bases are a match to TRBD1. The germline CDR1 and CDR2 sequences are ENHRY and SYGVKD. The length of the CDR3 is 13 residues. The V gene end was trimmed by 6 bases and the J gene end by 12 bases; junction bases not matched to a gene: 13. The CDR3 reads CAIREGQLVGNTF. The CDR3 bases are TGTGCCATCAGAGAGGGACAGCTGGTGGGCAACACCTTC.

The table lists this clonotype with a few counts. The J gene is TRBJ1-5, the V gene TRBV30; no definite D call. The CDR3 has 13 residues. V was shortened by 2 bases and J by 2 bases, with 7 bases between the two germline ends. The germline V gene has CDR1 GTSNPN and CDR2 SVGIG (reference sequence). The CDR3 sequence is CAWSSGGNQPQHF. As DNA, the CDR3 is TGTGCCTGGAGTTCCGGGGGCAATCAGCCCCAGCATTTT.

The V call is TRBV6-1, the J call TRBJ1-1, with a possible D match to TRBD1 (5 bases). This CDR3 is built from 14 residues. In germline, CDR1 is MNHNS, CDR2 SASEGT. Trimming pared 7 bases from V and 1 base from J, leaving 13 bases between. Written as DNA, the CDR3 is TGTGCCAGCAATTGGGGGGGTTCGAACACTGAAGCTTTCTTT. It encodes CASNWGGSNTEAFF.

This clonotype was found a few times. This rearrangement joins TRBV6-6 to TRBJ1-4, with TRBD1 matching 7 bases. Germline CDR1 is MNHNY and CDR2 is SVGAGI (reference sequence). J gave up 4 bases and V 5 bases, and 4 bases lay outside the gene matches. CDR3 length: 14 residues. Written as DNA, the CDR3 is TGTGCCAGCAGTCGAGACAGGGTTAATGAAAAACTGTTTTTT. It translates to CASSRDRVNEKLFF.

This rearrangement joins TRBV19 to TRBJ2-5; TRBD1 aligns across 9 bases. V shed 5 bases and J 9 bases; nucleotides not matched to a gene: 19. The CDR3 has 17 residues. Germline-derived CDR1 and CDR2 are LNHDA and SQIVND (reference sequence). The CDR3 bases are TGTGCCAGTAGTTCCTGGACAGGGGTCGGATTGGCGCAGCCCCAGTACTTC. This translates into CASSSWTGVGLAQPQYF.

The chain couples TRBV10-3 to TRBJ1-6; the match to TRBD1 covers 9 bases. CDR1 ENHRY and CDR2 SYGVKD come from the germline V gene. V lost 10 bases and J lost 8; bases outside the gene matches: 3. The CDR3 length is 12 residues. CDR3 sequence (DNA): TGTGCCACCCGACAGGGGGATTCACCCCTCCACTTT. This encodes CATRQGDSPLHF.

This clonotype was recorded many times. For the CDR3, the DNA is TGTGCCAGCAGTTCCCCGGGACAGGGTCGCAACGAGCAGTACTTC. Residues: CASSSPGQGRNEQYF. This sequence joins TRBV7-9 and TRBJ2-7, with 9 bases fitting TRBD1. The CDR3 is 15 amino acids. Per germline, CDR1 SEHNR and CDR2 FQNEAQ (reference sequence). Trimming at V came to 6 bases and at J to 5 bases, leaving 11 bases not matched to a gene.

The chain is built from TRBV6-6 and TRBJ2-7, with TRBD2 matching 13 bases. V was pared by 2 bases and J by 3 bases, with 10 bases of the junction left unmatched. The CDR3 is 18 residues long. From germline, CDR1 is MNHNY and CDR2 SVGAGI (reference sequence). The CDR3 sequence: CASSYLLAGGPSGYEQYF. CDR3 nucleotides: TGTGCCAGCAGTTACCTACTAGCGGGGGGGCCATCGGGCTACGAGCAGTACTTC.

This clonotype was recorded many times. One end of the junction is discordant with germline, which a read error may explain. CDR3 bases: TGCGCCAGCAGCCCCTTGGACTCGCCGAACGAAAAACTGTTTTTT. Translation: CASSPLDSPNEKLFF. The J gene is TRBJ1-4, the V gene TRBV7-2; no firm D call. The CDR3 covers 15 residues. Germline values: CDR1 SGHTA, CDR2 FQGNSA.

V and J are TRBV2 and TRBJ1-2; 7 bases align to TRBD1. The V and J ends lost 2 bases and 6 bases, in that order; junction bases with no gene match: 9. Germline V CDR1 and CDR2: SNHLY, FYNNEI. The CDR3 length is 15 residues. Here the CDR3 DNA reads TGTGCCAGCAGTGAAAGAGGGGGCGCTTCCGATGGCTACACCTTC. Encoded protein: CASSERGGASDGYTF.

Ten or more counts support this clonotype. The CDR3 here is CASSEGGGKTEAFF. In DNA form, the CDR3 reads TGTGCCAGCAGTGAAGGGGGGGGGAAAACTGAAGCTTTCTTT. The J gene is TRBJ1-1, the V gene TRBV25-1; a possible D gene is TRBD1 (5 bases). CDR3 length equals 14 residues. The germline V and J ends were trimmed by 2 bases and 5 bases, with 12 bases remaining between them. Germline CDR1 and CDR2: MGHDK and SYGVNS.

This clonotype was seen ten or more times. This chain uses TRBV7-3 with TRBJ1-1, with a weak D call TRBD1 (6 bases). There are 14 residues in the CDR3. V was clipped by 4 bases and J by 0 bases, with 9 bases between them. CDR1 and CDR2 from the germline V gene are SGHTA and FQGTGA. The CDR3 loop reads CASSSDSMNTEAFF. The DNA of the CDR3 is TGTGCCAGCAGCTCGGACAGCATGAACACTGAAGCTTTCTTT.

This clonotype was detected ten times or more. This clone may be a read error of a much larger clone one base away. The chain carries TRBV11-1 and TRBJ1-1; 10 bases are a match to TRBD1. Per germline, CDR1 SGHAT and CDR2 FQDESV (reference sequence). V trimming: 4 bases; J trimming: 4 bases; junction bases outside the gene matches: 0. This CDR3 has 13 amino acids. Written as DNA, the CDR3 is TGTGCCAGCAGCTGGACAGGGGGCACTGAAGCTTTCTTT. This codes for CASSWTGGTEAFF.

As concerns this clonotype: A much larger clone lies one base from this, so it may be a read error. The chain joins TRBV10-3 to TRBJ1-6; D is perhaps TRBD1 (5 bases). This CDR3 is built from 14 residues. Germline values: CDR1 ENHRY, CDR2 SYGVKD. The CDR3 coding sequence is TGTGCCAGCAGTACCGGACGGGGGACCTCACCCCTCCACTTT. Translation gives CASSTGRGTSPLHF.

In regard to this clonotype: A much larger clonotype is one base distant, so this may be a read error. The chain joins TRBV7-8 to TRBJ1-3, with 7 bases matching TRBD1. Germline V gene data show CDR1 as SGHVS and CDR2 as FQNEAQ. The CDR3 contains 17 residues. CDR3 nucleotide sequence: TGTGCCAGCAGCTCCAAAACCACCGGGACAGCTGGAAGCACCATATATTTT. Its protein product is CASSSKTTGTAGSTIYF.

A word on this clonotype: The junction does not match germline at one end; this may be a read error. The chain carries TRBV12-5 and TRBJ2-5, with 9 bases lining up with TRBD2. The CDR3 consists of 18 residues. Looked up from germline, CDR1 is LGHNT and CDR2 is FRNRAP. The CDR3 reads CASSLAPRERGAQETQYF. The CDR3 DNA sequence: TGTGCTAGTAGTTTGGCCCCCAGGGAGCGGGGGGCGCAAGAGACCCAGTACTTC.

Here the CDR3 DNA reads TGTGCCAGCAGCTTCTGGACAGCGAGAAATGAAAAACTGTTTTTT. Encoded protein: CASSFWTARNEKLFF. The V call is TRBV5-5, the J call TRBJ1-4; TRBD1 is a possible D gene (6 bases). This CDR3 is built from 15 residues. The germline V and J ends were trimmed by 2 bases and 5 bases, with 13 bases remaining between them. Germline CDR1 and CDR2: SGHKS and YYEKEE (reference sequence).